The rows below give T cell receptor beta chains drawn from one sample of a study of blood T cell repertoires in COVID-19. Libraries were prepared by immunoSEQ multiplex PCR; TCRdb keeps only in-frame clonotypes and omits some of them. The sample consists of approximately 100,000 clones, around three quarters of them appearing once. The specimen sequenced was peripheral blood. The origin of the receptors is a human donor in a cohort sampled during active or convalescent COVID-19. Each CDR3 is given with its conserved first and last residue. Fields, in order: D gene, clone size, V gene, J gene, CDR3 DNA, CDR3 protein. A D gene is named only where the DNA matches it firmly. Expanded clones get a size class; other rows say once, few or many, or leave the size out.

TRBD2	.	TRBV27	TRBJ2-5	TGTGCCAGCACCCCTCGGACTAGCGGGAGGAGGACGGAGACCCAGTACTTC	CASTPRTSGRRTETQYF
.	.	TRBV5-1	TRBJ2-5	TGCGCCAGCAGCGACAATCAAGAGACCCAGTACTTC	CASSDNQETQYF
.	.	TRBV9	TRBJ2-1	TGTGCCAGCAGGAAAGGGGTTTACGGTGAGCAGTTCTTC	CASRKGVYGEQFF
.	.	TRBV5-4	TRBJ2-5	TGTGCCAGCAGCTTGCATCCAGGGAGGTGGGAGACCCAGTACTTC	CASSLHPGRWETQYF
TRBD1	.	TRBV6-2/TRBV6-3	TRBJ1-1	TGTGCCAGCAGTACCATCGGACAGGGAGAAGCTTTCTTT	CASSTIGQGEAFF
TRBD2	.	TRBV10-2	TRBJ2-7	TGCGCCAGCAGTGACCCTAGCGGGGGGGTCTACGAGCAGTACTTC	CASSDPSGGVYEQYF
.	once	TRBV29-1	TRBJ2-7	TGCAGCGTTTCGCAGGGGGGCCCATACGAGCAGTACTTC	CSVSQGGPYEQYF
TRBD2	many	TRBV5-1	TRBJ2-5	TGCGCCAGCAGCCCGCCGGGACTAGCTCAAGAGACCCAGTACTTC	CASSPPGLAQETQYF
TRBD2	.	TRBV5-1	TRBJ2-3	TGCGCCAGCAGCTTGTCGTCTAGCGGGGAATCAGATACGCAGTATTTT	CASSLSSSGESDTQYF
.	.	TRBV2	TRBJ1-2	TGTGCCAGCAGTGAAGCGGGAGGTAATGACTACACCTTC	CASSEAGGNDYTF
.	.	TRBV7-9	TRBJ2-1	TGTGCCAGCAGCTCGAGCGGGTCTTACAATGAGCAGTTCTTC	CASSSSGSYNEQFF
TRBD2	.	TRBV6-1	TRBJ2-5	TGTGCCAGCAGGGAAGGACTAGATGGGACCCAGTACTTC	CASREGLDGTQYF
.	.	TRBV14	TRBJ2-7	TGTGCCAGCAGCCACCAAGGACAGCCTAGGAACGAGCAGTACTTC	CASSHQGQPRNEQYF
.	.	TRBV3-1/TRBV3-2	TRBJ1-4	TGTGCCAGCAGCCAAGCCGGGAATGGGCAAAAACTGTTTTTT	CASSQAGNGQKLFF
.	once	TRBV5-6	TRBJ1-5	TGTGCCAGCAGCTTGTTCCAGTATCAGCCCCAGCATTTT	CASSLFQYQPQHF
.	few	TRBV9	TRBJ1-2	TGTGCCAGCAGCGTAGTAGTGGGCGCGATCTATGGCTACACCTTC	CASSVVVGAIYGYTF
TRBD1	once	TRBV27	TRBJ2-7	TGTGCCAGCGGGGGACAGGGGGCGGGCGAGCAGTACTTC	CASGGQGAGEQYF
TRBD1	.	TRBV18	TRBJ2-1	TGTGCCAGCTCACCGACAGGGGCCTACAATGAGCAGTTCTTC	CASSPTGAYNEQFF
.	.	TRBV11-3	TRBJ2-1	TGTGCCAGCAGTTTTAGCTCCTACACTGAGCAGTTCTTC	CASSFSSYTEQFF
TRBD1	.	TRBV3-1/TRBV3-2	TRBJ1-1	TGTGCCAGCAGCCAAGATTCCACAGGGGGCGCGGAAGCTTTCTTT	CASSQDSTGGAEAFF
.	.	TRBV5-5	TRBJ1-5	TGTGCCAGCAGCCAAACAGGGCTTCGTCAGCCCCAGCATTTT	CASSQTGLRQPQHF
TRBD1	.	TRBV18	TRBJ1-5	TGTGCCAGCTCACCACGGACAGGGGGCGATCAGCCCCAGCATTTT	CASSPRTGGDQPQHF
.	few	TRBV5-1	TRBJ1-1	TGCGCCAGCAGCACCATTGGACAGCAGAACACTGAAGCTTTCTTT	CASSTIGQQNTEAFF
.	.	TRBV2	TRBJ1-2	TGTGCCAGCAGTACGGGAGTCTATGGCTACACCTTC	CASSTGVYGYTF
.	.	TRBV12-3/TRBV12-4	TRBJ2-2	TGTGCCATCGGTGGGGCAGTAACCGGGGAGCTGTTTTTT	CAIGGAVTGELFF